These 5 T cell receptor beta chains came from one sample sequenced in a study of OX40 agonist ivuxolimab in advanced cancers. Sequencing was performed with immunoSEQ multiplex PCR; in TCRdb, only in-frame clones are kept and a portion is missing. Counted here are around 66,000 clones, more than 85% occurring once; the ten biggest clones make up over 15%. The source was CD4+ or CD8+ T cells sorted from blood, collected in a trial of the OX40 agonist ivuxolimab. These receptors all come from an adult with an advanced solid tumor such as melanoma, head and neck, liver or kidney cancer.

The V gene is TRBV6-1, the J gene TRBJ2-3; no definite D call. This CDR3 has 13 amino acids. Germline V lookup: CDR1 MNHNS, CDR2 SASEGT. Deletions cut 7 bases from V and 1 base from J, with 9 bases between. The CDR3 bases are TGTGCCAGCATTGGCCTAGGCACAGATACGCAGTATTTT. It encodes CASIGLGTDTQYF.

V usage is TRBV4-1 and J usage is TRBJ2-5; the D gene is possibly TRBD1 (6 bases). Trimming cost V 0 bases and J 4 bases, with 12 bases left between them. CDR1 MGHRA and CDR2 YSYEKL come from the germline V gene. CDR3 length: 15 amino acids. The CDR3 DNA is TGCGCCAGCAGCCAAGACAGGGGCGAGGGAGAGACCCAGTACTTC. This sequence encodes CASSQDRGEGETQYF.

The chain links TRBV5-1 to TRBJ2-5; 9 bases are a match to TRBD1. The V segment lost 5 bases and the J segment 4 bases; nucleotides outside the gene matches: 9. Looked up from germline, CDR1 is SGHRS and CDR2 is YFSETQ. The CDR3 length is 15 residues. The CDR3 DNA is TGCGCCAGCAGTCTGCGACAGGGGGTCCTAGAGACCCAGTACTTC. Translation gives CASSLRQGVLETQYF.

The chain uses TRBV28 and TRBJ1-5; the D is unclear. CDR3 length equals 14 residues. CDR1 is MDHEN, CDR2 SYDVKM, per germline. Deletions cut 3 bases from V and 6 bases from J, with 12 bases between. The CDR3 region has the DNA TGTGCCAGCAGTTTCAAAAGGGCGGGTCAGCCCCAGCATTTT. The encoded protein is CASSFKRAGQPQHF.

The V gene is TRBV9, the J gene TRBJ1-2; D may be TRBD1 (5 bases). Trimming pared 0 bases from V and 7 bases from J, leaving 13 bases between. Germline V gene lookup returns CDR1 SGDLS and CDR2 YYNGEE. The CDR3 has 14 residues. CDR3 protein: CASSVVDATAGYTF. The CDR3 bases are TGTGCCAGCAGCGTAGTGGACGCGACAGCTGGCTACACCTTC.